The present entry profiles one TCR beta chain with its context. In germline, CDR1 is SGHNT, CDR2 YYREEE (reference sequence). J lost 2 bases, V lost 4 bases, and 5 bases had no gene match. This CDR3 contains 15 residues. The table came from immunoSEQ multiplex PCR; TCRdb's copy has only in-frame clones and leaves some out. The repertoire holds 250,000 or so clones, with more than 75% as singletons. These data come from a study of blood T cell repertoires in COVID-19. The rearrangement joins TRBV5-4 to TRBJ1-5; 8 nucleotides align to TRBD1. The sequence came from a woman in her sixties with COVID-19, enrolled during active disease. Sample: peripheral blood. The CDR3 DNA reads as TGTGCCAGCAGCCATACGGGACAGGGCAATCAGCCCCAGCATTTT. Translating gives CASSHTGQGNQPQHF.